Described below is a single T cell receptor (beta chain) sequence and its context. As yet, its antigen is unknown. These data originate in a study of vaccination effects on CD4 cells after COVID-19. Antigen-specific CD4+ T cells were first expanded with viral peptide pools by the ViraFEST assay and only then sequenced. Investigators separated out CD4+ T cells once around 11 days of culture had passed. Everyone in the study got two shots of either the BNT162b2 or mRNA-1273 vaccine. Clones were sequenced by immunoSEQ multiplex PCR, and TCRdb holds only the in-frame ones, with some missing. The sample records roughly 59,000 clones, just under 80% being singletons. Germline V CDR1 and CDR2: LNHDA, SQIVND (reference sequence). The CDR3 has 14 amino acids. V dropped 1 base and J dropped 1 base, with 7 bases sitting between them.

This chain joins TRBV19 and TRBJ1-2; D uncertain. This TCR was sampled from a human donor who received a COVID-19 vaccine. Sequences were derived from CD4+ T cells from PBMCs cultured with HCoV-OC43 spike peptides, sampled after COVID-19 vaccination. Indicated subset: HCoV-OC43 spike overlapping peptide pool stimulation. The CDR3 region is CASSIVGFNYGYTF. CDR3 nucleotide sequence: TGTGCCAGTAGTATAGTGGGATTTAACTATGGCTACACCTTC.